This TCR beta chain emerged from a study of regulatory T cells. As to this clone: Its antigen is as yet unknown.

Study outcomes and limitations: In CD3G-deficient patients, conventional CD4+ T cells were enriched for hydrophobic CDR3 residues at positions 6 and 7.

The primer mix had 52 TRBV and 13 TRBJ primers. TCRdb keeps only in-frame clones here, not all; method: immunoSEQ multiplex PCR. Here the sample spans about 15,000 clones, about 79% being singletons. Germline V gene data show CDR1 as LNHDA and CDR2 as SQIVND (reference sequence). CDR3 size: 14 residues. V gave up 7 bases and J gave up 7 bases, with 17 bases separating them. This receptor was identified in a person aged 30 to 39 with CD3G deficiency. This chain links TRBV19 with TRBJ1-5; perhaps TRBD1 as D (6 bases). The sequencing input was conventional CD4+ T cells sorted from blood. The CDR3 sequence is CASNKGGSGQPQHF. Here the CDR3 DNA reads TGTGCCAGTAACAAAGGGGGGTCTGGGCAGCCCCAGCATTTT.